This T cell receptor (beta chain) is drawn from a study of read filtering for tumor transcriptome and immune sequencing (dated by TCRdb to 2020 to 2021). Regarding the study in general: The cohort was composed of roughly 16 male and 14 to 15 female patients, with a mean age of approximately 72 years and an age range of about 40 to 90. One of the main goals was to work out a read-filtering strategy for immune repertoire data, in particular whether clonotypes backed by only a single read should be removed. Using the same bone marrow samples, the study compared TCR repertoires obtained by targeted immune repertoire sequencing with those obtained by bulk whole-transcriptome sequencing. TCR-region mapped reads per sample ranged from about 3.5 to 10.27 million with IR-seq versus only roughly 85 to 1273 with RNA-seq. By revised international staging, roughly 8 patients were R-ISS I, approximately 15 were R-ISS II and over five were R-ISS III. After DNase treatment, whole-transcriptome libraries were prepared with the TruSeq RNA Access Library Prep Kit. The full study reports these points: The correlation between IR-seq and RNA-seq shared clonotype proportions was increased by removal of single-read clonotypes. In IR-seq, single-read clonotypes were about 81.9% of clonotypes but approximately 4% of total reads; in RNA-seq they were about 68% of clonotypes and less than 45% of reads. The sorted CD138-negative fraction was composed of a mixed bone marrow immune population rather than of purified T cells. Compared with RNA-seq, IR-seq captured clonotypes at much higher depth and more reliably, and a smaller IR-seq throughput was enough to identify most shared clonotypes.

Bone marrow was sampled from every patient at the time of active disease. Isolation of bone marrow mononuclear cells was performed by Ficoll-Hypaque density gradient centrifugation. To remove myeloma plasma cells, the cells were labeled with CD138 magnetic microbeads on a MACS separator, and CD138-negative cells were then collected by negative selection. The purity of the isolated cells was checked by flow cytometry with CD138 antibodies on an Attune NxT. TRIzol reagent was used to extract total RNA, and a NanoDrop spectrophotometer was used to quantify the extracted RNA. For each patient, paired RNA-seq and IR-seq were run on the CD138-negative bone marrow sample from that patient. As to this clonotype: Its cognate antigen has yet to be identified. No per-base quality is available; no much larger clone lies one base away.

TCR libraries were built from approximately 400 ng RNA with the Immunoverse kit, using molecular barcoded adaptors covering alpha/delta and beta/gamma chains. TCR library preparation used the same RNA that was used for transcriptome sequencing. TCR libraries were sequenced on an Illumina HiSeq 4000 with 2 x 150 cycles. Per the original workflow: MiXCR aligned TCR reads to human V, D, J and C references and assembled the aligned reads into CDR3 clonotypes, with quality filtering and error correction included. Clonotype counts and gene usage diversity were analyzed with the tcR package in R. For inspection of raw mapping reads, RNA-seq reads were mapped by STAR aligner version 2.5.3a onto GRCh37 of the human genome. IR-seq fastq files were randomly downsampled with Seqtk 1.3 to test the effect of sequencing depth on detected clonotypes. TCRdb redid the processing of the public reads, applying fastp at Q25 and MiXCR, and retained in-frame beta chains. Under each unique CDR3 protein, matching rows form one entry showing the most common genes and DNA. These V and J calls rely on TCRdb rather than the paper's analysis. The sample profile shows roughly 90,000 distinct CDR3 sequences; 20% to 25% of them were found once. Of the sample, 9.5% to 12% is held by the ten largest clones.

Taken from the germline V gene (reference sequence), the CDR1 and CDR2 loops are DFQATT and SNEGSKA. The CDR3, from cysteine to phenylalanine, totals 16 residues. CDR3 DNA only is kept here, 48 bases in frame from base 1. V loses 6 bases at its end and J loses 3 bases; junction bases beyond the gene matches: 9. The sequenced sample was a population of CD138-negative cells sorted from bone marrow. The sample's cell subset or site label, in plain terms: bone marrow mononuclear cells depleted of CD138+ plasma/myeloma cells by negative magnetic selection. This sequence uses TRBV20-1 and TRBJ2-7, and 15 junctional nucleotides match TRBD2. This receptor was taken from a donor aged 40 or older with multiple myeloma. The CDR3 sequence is CSARGTSGGSNYEQYF. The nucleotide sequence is TGCAGTGCCCGAGGGACTAGCGGGGGGTCGAACTACGAGCAGTACTTC.